This TCR beta chain was identified in a study of blood T cell repertoires in COVID-19. This CDR3 contains 17 residues. Per germline, CDR1 MDHEN and CDR2 SYDVKM. After removal of 4 bases from V and 3 bases from J, the junction contained 10 bases not matched to a gene. The table came from immunoSEQ multiplex PCR; TCRdb's copy has only in-frame clones and leaves some out. The table has around 140,000 clones, approximately 88% seen once. V and J are TRBV28 and TRBJ2-7, with 12 bases aligning to TRBD2. Sample: peripheral blood. The sequence derives from a man between 65 and 85 years old with active COVID-19. The CDR3 coding sequence is TGTGCCAGCAGTTCCGGGGGACTAGCGGGTTCGGGCTACGAGCAGTACTTC. Its translation: CASSSGGLAGSGYEQYF.